Described below is a single T cell receptor beta chain sequence and its context. The entry originates in a study of T cell changes during pregnancy in multiple sclerosis. Using immunoSEQ multiplex PCR, the repertoire was profiled, and TCRdb retains in-frame clones only, with some absent. The data hold about 46,000 clones, with approximately 92% observed a single time. This clonotype was obtained from a female donor with multiple sclerosis, enrolled in a pregnancy study. Sequenced here: CD8+ T cells from peripheral blood mononuclear cells, sampled after pregnancy.

In DNA, the CDR3 is TGTGCCAGCAGCTTTAGCTACGAGCAGTACTTC. Translated: CASSFSYEQYF. The chain combines TRBV7-9 with TRBJ2-7; D ambiguous. CDR1 is SEHNR and CDR2 is FQNEAQ in the germline V gene (reference sequence). The length of the CDR3 is 11 residues. Trimming stripped 3 bases from V and 3 bases from J, with 3 bases between.